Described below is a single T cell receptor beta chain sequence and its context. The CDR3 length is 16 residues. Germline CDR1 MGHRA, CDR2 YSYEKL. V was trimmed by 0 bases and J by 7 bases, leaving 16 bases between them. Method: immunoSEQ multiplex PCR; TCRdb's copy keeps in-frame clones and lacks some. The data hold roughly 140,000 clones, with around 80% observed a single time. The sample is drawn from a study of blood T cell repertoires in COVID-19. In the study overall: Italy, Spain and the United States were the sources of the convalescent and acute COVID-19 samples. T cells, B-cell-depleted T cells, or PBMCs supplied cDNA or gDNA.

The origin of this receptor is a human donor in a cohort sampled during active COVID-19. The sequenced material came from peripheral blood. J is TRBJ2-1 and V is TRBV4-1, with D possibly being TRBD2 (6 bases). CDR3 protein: CASSQEVAGSLNEQFF. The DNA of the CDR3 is TGCGCCAGCAGCCAAGAAGTGGCGGGGAGTTTAAATGAGCAGTTCTTC.